These 16 T cell receptor beta chains share one sample of origin, sequenced in a study of blood T cell repertoires in COVID-19. Profiling relied on immunoSEQ multiplex PCR, and the TCRdb table lists in-frame clones only, not all of them. The sample contains under 250,000 clones, approximately 90% of which appear only once. The sequencing input was PBMCs or T cells enriched from blood (not recorded which). Receptor source: a woman in her twenties or thirties with acute COVID-19.

The gene calls are TRBV5-4 and TRBJ1-1; D unresolved. The germline gives CDR1 SGHNT, CDR2 YYREEE (reference sequence). There are 13 residues in the CDR3. V lost 1 base to trimming and J lost 9 bases, with 13 bases between them. CDR3 in amino acids: CASSLSRENQAFF. The CDR3 DNA reads as TGTGCCAGCAGCTTGTCGCGGGAAAACCAAGCTTTCTTT.

The J gene is TRBJ1-2, the V gene TRBV4-1; maybe TRBD1 (5 bases). Germline V gives CDR1 MGHRA, CDR2 YSYEKL. This CDR3 is built from 16 residues. V lost 0 bases to trimming and J lost 0 bases, with 11 bases between them. This chain's CDR3 is CASSQEGAEANYGYTF. The CDR3 DNA is TGCGCCAGCAGCCAAGAAGGGGCCGAAGCTAACTATGGCTACACCTTC.

The CDR3 is CASSLGQGLDYGYTF. The DNA of the CDR3 is TGTGCCAGCTCACTAGGACAGGGACTTGATTATGGCTACACCTTC. V is TRBV18 and J is TRBJ1-2, with 8 nucleotides matching TRBD1. Trimming took 4 bases from V and 5 from J; bases not matched to a gene: 9. The CDR3 has 15 residues. Germline lookup yields CDR1 KGHSH and CDR2 LQKENI. The entire variable domain, with the rest obtained from reference TRBV18 and TRBJ1-2, is as follows: NAGVMQNPRHLVRRRGQEARLRCSPMKGHSHVYWYRQLPEEGLKFMVYLQKENIIDESGMPKERFSAEFPKEGPSILRIQQVVRGDSAAYFCASSLGQGLDYGYTFGSGTRLTVV.

The V gene is TRBV10-2, the J gene TRBJ2-7; 8 nucleotides agree with TRBD2. This CDR3 is built from 16 residues. Germline V gene lookup returns CDR1 WSHSY and CDR2 SAAADI. After removal of 3 bases from V and 2 bases from J, the junction contained 9 bases not matched to a gene. CDR3 DNA sequence: TGCGCCAGCAGTGATTCAAGCGGGGGCGACCCCTACGAGCAGTACTTC. It specifies CASSDSSGGDPYEQYF.

In DNA form, the CDR3 reads TGCAGCGTTGACACAGGGGCTGGCTACACCTTC. This encodes CSVDTGAGYTF. The V gene is TRBV29-1, the J gene TRBJ1-2, with 7 bases aligning to TRBD1. Looked up from germline, CDR1 is SQVTM and CDR2 is ANQGSEA. Trimming took 3 bases from V and 7 from J; bases not matched to a gene: 2. The length of the CDR3 is 11 residues.

The chain has TRBV4-3 and TRBJ1-2; no firm D call. Germline-derived CDR1 and CDR2 are LGHNA and YSLEER. Trimming stripped 0 bases from V and 6 bases from J, with 11 bases between. CDR3 size: 14 residues. For the CDR3, the DNA is TGCGCCAGCAGCCAAGAACAACTAGGCGATGGCTACACCTTC. This sequence encodes CASSQEQLGDGYTF.

The chain uses TRBV3-1 (or the pseudogene TRBV3-2) and TRBJ2-5, with TRBD2 identical over 16 bases. After removal of 0 bases from V and 2 bases from J, the junction contained 6 bases not matched to a gene. Germline CDR1 is LGHDT and CDR2 is YNNKEL (reference sequence). The CDR3 length is 19 residues. The chain's CDR3 is CASSQEGLAGGHPQETQYF. CDR3 bases: TGTGCCAGCAGCCAAGAGGGACTAGCGGGGGGGCATCCTCAAGAGACCCAGTACTTC.

The rearrangement links TRBV13 to TRBJ1-2; D is possibly TRBD1 (5 bases). Trimming stripped 3 bases from V and 6 bases from J, with 11 bases between. The CDR3 loop spans 13 amino acids. CDR1 and CDR2 (germline): PRHDT, FYEKMQ (reference sequence). In nucleotides, the CDR3 is TGTGCCAGCAGCTTGAGGGCGGGGGATGGCTACACCTTC. Encoded protein: CASSLRAGDGYTF.

The V and J genes are TRBV7-9 and TRBJ2-2, with D perhaps matching TRBD2 (5 bases). The germline V and J ends were trimmed by 2 bases and 7 bases, with 17 bases remaining between them. Germline CDR1 SEHNR, CDR2 FQNEAQ (reference sequence). This CDR3 comprises 16 residues. As DNA, the CDR3 is TGTGCCAGCAGCTTATTGAGTGCTAGCTCCGTCGGGGAGCTGTTTTTT. As protein: CASSLLSASSVGELFF.

This rearrangement joins TRBV6-9 to TRBJ1-1, with D perhaps TRBD1 (5 bases). Germline-derived CDR1 and CDR2 are MNHGY and SVAAGI. This CDR3 comprises 14 residues. Trimming left V 3 bases short and J 6 bases short, with 14 bases between. In nucleotides, the CDR3 is TGTGCCAGCAGTTACACGTCAGGGATTGCTGAAGCTTTCTTT. It encodes CASSYTSGIAEAFF.

This sequence joins TRBV7-2 and TRBJ2-7, with D hard to call. The CDR3 extends over 13 amino acids. The ends were cut back, 6 bases at V and 3 bases at J, with 12 bases in the middle. Looked up from germline, CDR1 is SGHTA and CDR2 is FQGNSA. The CDR3 reads CASREQPLYEQYF. In DNA form, the CDR3 reads TGTGCCAGCAGAGAACAACCCCTCTACGAGCAGTACTTC. The entire variable domain, with the rest obtained from reference TRBV7-2 and TRBJ2-7, is as follows: GAGVSQSPSNKVTEKGKDVELRCDPISGHTALYWYRQSLGQGLEFLIYFQGNSAPDKSGLPSDRFSAERTGGSVSTLTIQRTQQEDSAVYLCASREQPLYEQYFGPGTRLTVT.

This chain links TRBV3-1 (or the pseudogene TRBV3-2) with TRBJ1-1, with 9 bases fitting TRBD1. V lost 0 bases to trimming and J lost 5 bases; unmatched junction nucleotides: 7. This CDR3 has 16 amino acids. Germline V gives CDR1 LGHDT, CDR2 YNNKEL (reference sequence). CDR3 DNA sequence: TGTGCCAGCAGCCAAGATATCGGACAGGGGACGACTGAAGCTTTCTTT. It is translated as CASSQDIGQGTTEAFF.

In its sample, this clone was seen a few times. The chain combines TRBV6-4 with TRBJ2-2; TRBD1 matches at 8 bases. CDR1 MRHNA and CDR2 SNTAGT come from the germline V gene. The CDR3 runs 15 residues. J was trimmed by 3 bases and V by 6 bases; bases with no gene match: 6. Written as DNA, the CDR3 is TGTGCCAGCAGAGCGACAGGGGCGGACACCGGGGAGCTGTTTTTT. Residues: CASRATGADTGELFF.

The chain couples TRBV29-1 to TRBJ2-5, with 8 nucleotides matching TRBD1. Germline loops: CDR1 SQVTM, CDR2 ANQGSEA. The CDR3 sequence is 15 residues long. The V segment lost 5 bases and the J segment 5 bases; nucleotides outside the gene matches: 13. The CDR3 sequence is CSVKPSTGVGETQYF. The CDR3 bases are TGCAGCGTTAAGCCCTCGACAGGGGTCGGCGAGACCCAGTACTTC.

The chain recombines TRBV7-9 with TRBJ1-2, with no clear D. This CDR3 is 15 amino acids long. The V end lost 2 bases, the J end lost 4 bases, and 14 bases lay between the germline ends. CDR1 is SEHNR and CDR2 is FQNEAQ in the germline V gene (reference sequence). The CDR3 protein is CASSLFFPPVYGYTF. DNA of the CDR3: TGTGCCAGCAGCTTATTTTTCCCCCCGGTCTATGGCTACACCTTC.

The V gene is TRBV5-1, the J gene TRBJ2-5; D gene uncertain. V was clipped by 6 bases and J by 0 bases, with 6 bases between them. CDR3 length: 12 residues. The V gene's germline CDR1 is SGHRS and CDR2 YFSETQ. The CDR3 loop is CASKRDQETQYF. The CDR3 DNA reads TGCGCCAGCAAGCGAGACCAAGAGACCCAGTACTTC.